This T cell receptor (beta chain) was observed in a study of spatial heterogeneity in lung cancer. Overall study context: Detected sequences consistently included more beta-chain ones than alpha-chain ones.

The time point was: sample taken at primary tumor resection. Whole RNA, isolated from tumor, nontumor lung or frozen PBMC, was sequenced without prior sorting. The 55 to 90 donors had untreated early-stage non-small cell lung cancer. Study-level points and caveats: Ubiquitous expanded tumor TCRs were observed in blood more at resection than follow-up.

Only a few counts were recorded for this clonotype. Its antigen is not known. Each TCR cDNA molecule carried a unique molecular identifier. TCRdb reprocessed the 5' RACE reads via MiXCR and lists one record per CDR3 protein. Of about 82,000 distinct CDR3 sequences in the sample, around 12% were seen once. The germline V gene encodes CDR1 SQVTM and CDR2 ANQGSEA. The length of the CDR3 is 14 residues. Deletions cut 0 bases from V and 6 bases from J, with 14 bases between. This sample comprised PBMCs, obtained at surgery. The chain joins TRBV29-1 to TRBJ1-2, with no clear D. The clonotype originates from a male donor with early-stage non-small cell lung cancer. CDR3 coding DNA: TGCAGCGTTGAAGATCTCGAAGGGTTAAATGGCTACACCTTC. As protein: CSVEDLEGLNGYTF.